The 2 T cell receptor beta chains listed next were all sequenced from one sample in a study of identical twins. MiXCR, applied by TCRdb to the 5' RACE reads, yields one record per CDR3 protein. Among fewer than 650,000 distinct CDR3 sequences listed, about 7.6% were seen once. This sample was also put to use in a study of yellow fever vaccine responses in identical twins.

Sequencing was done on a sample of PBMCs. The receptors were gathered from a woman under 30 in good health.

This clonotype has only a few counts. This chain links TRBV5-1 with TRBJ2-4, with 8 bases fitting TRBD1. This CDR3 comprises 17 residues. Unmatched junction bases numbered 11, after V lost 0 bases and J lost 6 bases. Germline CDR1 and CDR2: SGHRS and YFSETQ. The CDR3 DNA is TGCGCCAGCAGCTTGGGGGGATCAGGGGGCGCGGTAAACATTCAGTACTTC. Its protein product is CASSLGGSGGAVNIQYF.

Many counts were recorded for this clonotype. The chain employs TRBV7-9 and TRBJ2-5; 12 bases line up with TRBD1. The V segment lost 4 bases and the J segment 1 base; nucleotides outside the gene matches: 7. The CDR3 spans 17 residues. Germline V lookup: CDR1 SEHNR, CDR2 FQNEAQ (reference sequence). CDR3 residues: CASSSLRDRGPQETQYF. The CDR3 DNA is TGTGCCAGCAGCTCCCTCCGGGACAGGGGGCCCCAAGAGACCCAGTACTTC.